This TCR beta chain was sequenced for a study of monozygotic twins with inflammatory bowel disease. Germline lookup yields CDR1 MGHRA and CDR2 YSYEKL. The CDR3 runs 17 residues. After re-calling the 5' RACE reads, TCRdb lists one entry per CDR3 protein, DNA absent. Recorded for this sample: over 350,000 distinct CDR3 sequences. This TCR derives from a human donor with ulcerative colitis or Crohn's disease, or a healthy co-twin of an affected twin (not recorded which). The gene calls are TRBV4-1 and TRBJ2-2; TCRdb designates TRBD1, a call that cannot be tested without DNA. The sample comprised blood. This CDR3 reads CASSQVRTGGIAGELFF.